This T cell receptor beta chain comes out of a study of blood T cells in healthy people across ages. Every donor provided roughly 10 milliliters of peripheral blood. Using a J-beta primer mix together with a sample-barcoded 5' primer, a second PCR was run for about 6 to 12 cycles. TCRdb itself ran the 5' RACE reads through MiXCR, one entry per CDR3 protein. This table holds hundreds of thousands of distinct CDR3 sequences, roughly 32% found once. Trimming left V 5 bases short and J 0 bases short, with 14 bases between. Per germline, CDR1 SEHNR and CDR2 FQNEAQ (reference sequence). The CDR3 sequence is 16 residues long.

The sequenced material came from blood. The rearrangement links TRBV7-9 to TRBJ1-3; weak D call: TRBD1 (5 bases). The source is a woman aged 80 or older in good health. CDR3 DNA sequence: TGTGCCAGCAGCCGGAGTGGGGCGATCTCTGGAAACACCATATATTTT. This codes for CASSRSGAISGNTIYF.